These T cell receptor beta chains were read from a single sample in a study of blood T cells in healthy people across ages. TCRdb called the 5' RACE reads again in MiXCR, with one record for every CDR3 protein. The sample has almost 800,000 distinct CDR3 sequences, roughly 60% seen once. Input material: blood. These receptors all stem from a man under 40 in good health. Each CDR3 is given with its conserved first and last residue. The order of the fields is CDR3 protein, CDR3 DNA, V gene, clone size, J gene, D gene. A D gene is named only where the DNA matches it firmly. A row's size may be missing; if present it is once, few, many or a size class.

CAIRTRTGGVDEQYF TGTGCCATCAGGACACGGACAGGGGGAGTCGACGAGCAGTACTTC TRBV10-3 few TRBJ2-7 TRBD1
CASTNPITDTQYF TGTGCCAGCACCAATCCGATTACAGATACGCAGTATTTT TRBV7-2 . TRBJ2-3 .
CASVIFIAGHEYF TGTGCCAGCGTTATTTTTATAGCGGGGCATGAGTACTTC TRBV2 . TRBJ2-5 TRBD2
CSARFGGVSTDTQYF TGCAGTGCTAGGTTTGGCGGGGTAAGCACAGATACGCAGTATTTT TRBV20-1 few TRBJ2-3 .
CSVVDTEQFF TGCAGCGTTGTCGATACTGAGCAGTTCTTC TRBV29-1 . TRBJ2-1 .
CASSLSAAGYTGELFF TGTGCCAGCAGTTTATCTGCAGCGGGTTACACCGGGGAGCTGTTTTTT TRBV12-3/TRBV12-4 many TRBJ2-2 .
CATIDRAHEQYF TGTGCCACGATCGACAGGGCCCACGAGCAGTACTTC TRBV7-8 . TRBJ2-7 TRBD1
CSVERARNEQFF TGCAGCGTTGAAAGGGCTCGGAATGAGCAGTTCTTC TRBV29-1 . TRBJ2-1 .
CASSSPGDRNDRCTF TGTGCCAGCAGTTCACCCGGGGACAGGAACGATCGATGCACCTTC TRBV6-6 . TRBJ1-2 TRBD1
CASSTTSTDTQYF TGTGCCAGCAGCACCACAAGCACAGATACGCAGTATTTT TRBV4-2 few TRBJ2-3 .
CASSPPTGYNSPLHF TGTGCCAGCAGTCCTCCGACAGGGTATAATTCACCCCTCCACTTT TRBV28 . TRBJ1-6 TRBD1
CASRLARGRDTQYF TGTGCCAGCAGATTGGCCAGGGGAAGAGATACGCAGTATTTT TRBV5-5 . TRBJ2-3 .
CSVESSGGESDTQYF TGCAGCGTTGAGTCTAGCGGGGGAGAATCAGATACGCAGTATTTT TRBV29-1 . TRBJ2-3 TRBD2
CASSPPTAYGYTF TGTGCCAGCTCACCTCCAACGGCATATGGCTACACCTTC TRBV18 . TRBJ1-2 .
CASSGQGSYYEQYF TGTGCCAGCAGTGGACAGGGGTCCTACTACGAGCAGTACTTC TRBV6-1 . TRBJ2-7 TRBD1
CASKVGTLNYEQYF TGTGCCAGCAAGGTGGGGACCCTGAACTACGAGCAGTACTTC TRBV6-6 . TRBJ2-7 .
CATSGGRLAYNEQFF TGTGCCACCAGTGGCGGGAGATTGGCCTACAATGAGCAGTTCTTC TRBV24-1 . TRBJ2-1 TRBD2
CASSVDGGLQNEQFF TGTGCCAGCAGCGTAGATGGGGGGCTACAAAATGAGCAGTTCTTC TRBV9 . TRBJ2-1 .
CARSTVNEQFF TGTGCCAGATCGACTGTCAATGAGCAGTTCTTC TRBV2 . TRBJ2-1 .
CASSYGTSGRMGSYNEQYF TGTGCCAGCAGTTACGGGACTAGCGGGAGGATGGGATCCTACAATGAGCAGTACTTC TRBV6-2/TRBV6-3 once TRBJ2-7 TRBD2
CASTESGWNYGYTF TGTGCCAGCACCGAATCCGGGTGGAACTATGGCTACACCTTC TRBV6-1 . TRBJ1-2 .
CASSPRQGAGPNEQYF TGTGCCAGCAGCCCAAGACAGGGGGCTGGGCCCAATGAGCAGTACTTC TRBV7-2 once TRBJ2-7 TRBD1
CASSQDRGPYEQYF TGTGCCAGCAGCCAAGACAGAGGCCCCTACGAGCAGTACTTC TRBV4-1 many TRBJ2-7 .
CASSPGEARADTQYF TGTGCCAGCAGCCCAGGGGAGGCACGGGCAGATACGCAGTATTTT TRBV7-2 . TRBJ2-3 .
CSSEHRADYGYTF TGCAGTTCCGAGCACAGGGCGGACTATGGCTACACCTTC TRBV20-1 . TRBJ1-2 .
CSARVRDRANNSPLHF TGCAGTGCTCGGGTCCGGGACAGGGCCAATAATTCACCCCTCCACTTT TRBV20-1 . TRBJ1-6 TRBD1
CASSEWVQGTGYEQYF TGTGCCAGCAGTGAATGGGTTCAAGGGACAGGCTACGAGCAGTACTTC TRBV6-1 . TRBJ2-7 TRBD1
CASGLSRDRVKEQYF TGTGCTAGTGGTTTGTCCCGGGACAGGGTCAAGGAGCAGTACTTC TRBV12-5 . TRBJ2-7 TRBD1
CATSRGDFEQYF TGTGCCACCAGCAGGGGTGATTTCGAGCAGTACTTC TRBV24-1 . TRBJ2-7 .
CASSETAYEQYF TGTGCCAGCAGTGAAACCGCCTACGAGCAGTACTTC TRBV6-1 . TRBJ2-7 .
CASTREGSYNEQFF TGCGCCAGCACTCGGGAGGGCTCCTACAATGAGCAGTTCTTC TRBV5-1 . TRBJ2-1 TRBD2
CASSERAVSDGQFF TGTGCCAGCAGCGAGCGGGCAGTAAGCGATGGGCAGTTCTTC TRBV6-2/TRBV6-3 few TRBJ2-1 .
CASSLRTGNEQYF TGTGCCAGCAGCTTACGGACAGGCAATGAGCAGTACTTC TRBV7-3 . TRBJ2-5 TRBD1
CASSRRQGQETQYF TGTGCCAGCAGCCGTCGACAGGGACAAGAGACCCAGTACTTC TRBV11-1 once TRBJ2-5 TRBD1
CASSRGTSGASSYNEQFF TGTGCCAGCAGCCGCGGGACTAGCGGGGCCAGCTCCTACAATGAGCAGTTCTTC TRBV7-3 . TRBJ2-1 TRBD2
CASSLSQGAREQFF TGTGCCAGCAGTTTAAGTCAGGGGGCAAGGGAGCAGTTCTTC TRBV28 . TRBJ2-1 TRBD1
CASSLQRFESQYF TGTGCCAGCAGCTTGCAGAGGTTTGAGAGCCAGTACTTC TRBV7-2 . TRBJ2-5 .